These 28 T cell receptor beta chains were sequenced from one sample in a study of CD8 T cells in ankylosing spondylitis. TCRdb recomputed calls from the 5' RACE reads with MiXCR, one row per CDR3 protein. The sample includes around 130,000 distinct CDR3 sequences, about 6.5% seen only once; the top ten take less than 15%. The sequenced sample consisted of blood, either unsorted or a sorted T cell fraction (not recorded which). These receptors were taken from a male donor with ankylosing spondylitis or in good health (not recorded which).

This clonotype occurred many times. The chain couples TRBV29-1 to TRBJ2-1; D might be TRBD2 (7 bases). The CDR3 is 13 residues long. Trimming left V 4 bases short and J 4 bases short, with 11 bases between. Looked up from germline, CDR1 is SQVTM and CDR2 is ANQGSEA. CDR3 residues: CSVGGGLYNEQFF. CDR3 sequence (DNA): TGCAGCGTTGGGGGGGGGCTTTACAATGAGCAGTTCTTC.

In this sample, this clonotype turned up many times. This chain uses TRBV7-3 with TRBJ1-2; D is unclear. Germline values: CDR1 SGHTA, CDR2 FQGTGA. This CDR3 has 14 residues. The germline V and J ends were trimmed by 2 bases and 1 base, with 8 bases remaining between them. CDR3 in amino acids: CASSLGQSNYGYTF. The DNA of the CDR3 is TGTGCCAGCAGCTTAGGCCAGAGTAACTATGGCTACACCTTC.

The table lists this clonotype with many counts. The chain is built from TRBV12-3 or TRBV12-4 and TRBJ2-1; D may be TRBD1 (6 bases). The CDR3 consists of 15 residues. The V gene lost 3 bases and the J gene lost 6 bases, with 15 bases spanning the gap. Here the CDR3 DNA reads TGTGCCAGCAGTTTTGACGAACAGGGAATCAATGAGCAGTTCTTC. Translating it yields CASSFDEQGINEQFF.

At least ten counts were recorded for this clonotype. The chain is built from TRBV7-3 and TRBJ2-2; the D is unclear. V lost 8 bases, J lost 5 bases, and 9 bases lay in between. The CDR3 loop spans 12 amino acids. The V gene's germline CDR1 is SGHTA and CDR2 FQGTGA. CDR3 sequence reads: CASGKRTGELFF. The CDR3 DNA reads TGTGCCAGCGGGAAAAGGACCGGGGAGCTGTTTTTT.

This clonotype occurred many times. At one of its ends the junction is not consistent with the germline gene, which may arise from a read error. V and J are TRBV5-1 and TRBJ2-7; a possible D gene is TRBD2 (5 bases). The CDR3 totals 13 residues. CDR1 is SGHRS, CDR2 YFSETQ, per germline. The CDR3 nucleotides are TGTGCCAGCAGCCCCGGGGTATCATACGAGCAGTACTTC. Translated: CASSPGVSYEQYF.

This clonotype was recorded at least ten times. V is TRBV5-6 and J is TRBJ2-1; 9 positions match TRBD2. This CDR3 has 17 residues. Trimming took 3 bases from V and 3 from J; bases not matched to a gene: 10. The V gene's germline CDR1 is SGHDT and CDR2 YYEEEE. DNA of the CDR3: TGTGCCAGCAGCTCGACTTCTAGCGGGACCCTCTACAATGAGCAGTTCTTC. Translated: CASSSTSSGTLYNEQFF.

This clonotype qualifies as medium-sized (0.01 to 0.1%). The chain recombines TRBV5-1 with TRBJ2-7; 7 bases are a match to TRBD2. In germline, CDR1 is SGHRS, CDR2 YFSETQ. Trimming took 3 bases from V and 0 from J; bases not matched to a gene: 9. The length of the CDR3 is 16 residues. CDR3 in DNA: TGCGCCAGCAGCTCTCTTAAGCGGGGAAGCTCCTACGAGCAGTACTTC. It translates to CASSSLKRGSSYEQYF.

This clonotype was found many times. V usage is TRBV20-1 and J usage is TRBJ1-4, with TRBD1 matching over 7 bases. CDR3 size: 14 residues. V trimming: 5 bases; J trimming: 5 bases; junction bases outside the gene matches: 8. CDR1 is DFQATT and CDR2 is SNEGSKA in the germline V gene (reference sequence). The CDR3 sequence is CSASPGTVNEKLFF. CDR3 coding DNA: TGCAGTGCTTCTCCAGGGACAGTGAATGAAAAACTGTTTTTT.

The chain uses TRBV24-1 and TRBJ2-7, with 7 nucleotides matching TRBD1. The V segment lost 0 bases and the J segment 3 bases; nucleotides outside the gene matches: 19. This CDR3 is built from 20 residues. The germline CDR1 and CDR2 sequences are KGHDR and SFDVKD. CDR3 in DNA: TGTGCCACCAGTGATTTGGGGGGACAGCCGTTACACTCCTCCTACTACGAGCAGTACTTC. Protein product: CATSDLGGQPLHSSYYEQYF.

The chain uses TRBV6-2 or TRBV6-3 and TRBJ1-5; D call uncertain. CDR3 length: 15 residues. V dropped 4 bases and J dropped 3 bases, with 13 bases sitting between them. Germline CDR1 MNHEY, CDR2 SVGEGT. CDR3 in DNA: TGTGCCAGCAGTTCCCTGGCAGCCTTCAATCAGCCCCAGCATTTT. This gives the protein CASSSLAAFNQPQHF.

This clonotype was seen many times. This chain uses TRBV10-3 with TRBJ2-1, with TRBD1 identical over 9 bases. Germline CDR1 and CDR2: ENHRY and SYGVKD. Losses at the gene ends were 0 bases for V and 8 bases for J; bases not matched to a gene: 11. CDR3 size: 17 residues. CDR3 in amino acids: CAISESMGQGPQDEQFF. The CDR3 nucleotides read TGTGCCATCAGTGAGTCCATGGGACAGGGCCCACAAGATGAGCAGTTCTTC.

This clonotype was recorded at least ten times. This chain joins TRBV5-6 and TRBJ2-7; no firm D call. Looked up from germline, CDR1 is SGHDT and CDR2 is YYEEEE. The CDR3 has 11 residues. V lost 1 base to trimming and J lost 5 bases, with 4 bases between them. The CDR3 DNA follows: TGTGCCAGCAGCTTGAGGCACGAGCAGTACTTC. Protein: CASSLRHEQYF.

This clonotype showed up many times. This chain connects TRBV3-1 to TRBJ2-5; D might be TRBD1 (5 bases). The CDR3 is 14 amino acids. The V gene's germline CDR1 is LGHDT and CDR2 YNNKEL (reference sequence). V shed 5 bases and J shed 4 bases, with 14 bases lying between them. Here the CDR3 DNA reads TGTGCCAGCAGCTTAAGGGGCCTTATAGAGACCCAGTACTTC. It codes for CASSLRGLIETQYF.

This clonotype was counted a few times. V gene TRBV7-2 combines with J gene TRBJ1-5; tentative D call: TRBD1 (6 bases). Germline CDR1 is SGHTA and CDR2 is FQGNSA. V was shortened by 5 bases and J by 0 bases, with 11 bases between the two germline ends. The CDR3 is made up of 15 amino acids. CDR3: CASSPGADSNQPQHF. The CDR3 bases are TGTGCCAGCAGCCCGGGGGCCGATAGCAATCAGCCCCAGCATTTT.

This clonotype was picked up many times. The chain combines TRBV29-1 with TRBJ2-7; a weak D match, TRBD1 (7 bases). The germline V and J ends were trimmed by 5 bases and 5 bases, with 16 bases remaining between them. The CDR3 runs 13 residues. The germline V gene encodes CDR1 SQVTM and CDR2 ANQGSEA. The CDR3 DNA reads TGCAGCGTTAATGCGGGACAGACGAACGAGCAGTACTTC. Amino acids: CSVNAGQTNEQYF.

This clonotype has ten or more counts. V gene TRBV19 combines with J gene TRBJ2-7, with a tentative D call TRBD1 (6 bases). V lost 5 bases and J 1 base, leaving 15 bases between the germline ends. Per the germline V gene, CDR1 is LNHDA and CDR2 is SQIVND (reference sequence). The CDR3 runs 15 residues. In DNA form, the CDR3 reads TGTGCCAGTAGTCCAGCCAGGGGTTTGTCCTACGAGCAGTACTTC. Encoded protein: CASSPARGLSYEQYF. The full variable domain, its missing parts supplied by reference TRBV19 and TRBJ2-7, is DGGITQSPKYLFRKEGQNVTLSCEQNLNHDAMYWYRQDPGQGLRLIYYSQIVNDFQKGDIAEGYSVSREKKESFPLTVTSAQKNPTAFYLCASSPARGLSYEQYFGPGTRLTVT.

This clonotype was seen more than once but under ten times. The CDR3 loop is CASSRTGAEKLFF. In DNA, the CDR3 is TGTGCCAGCAGCCGAACAGGGGCCGAAAAACTGTTTTTT. This chain links TRBV27 with TRBJ1-4, with TRBD1 matching 7 bases. This CDR3 contains 13 residues. Germline values: CDR1 MNHEY, CDR2 SMNVEV (reference sequence). Trimming cost V 6 bases and J 8 bases; bases outside gene matches: 6.

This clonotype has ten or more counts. Written as DNA, the CDR3 is TGTGCCAGCAGCTTAGGGCAGGGGGCGACGAATGAGCAGTTCTTC. Translation: CASSLGQGATNEQFF. The rearrangement uses TRBV7-2 and TRBJ2-1, with 8 nucleotides matching TRBD1. The length of the CDR3 is 15 residues. Losses at the gene ends were 1 base for V and 7 bases for J; bases not matched to a gene: 6. Germline V gene data show CDR1 as SGHTA and CDR2 as FQGNSA.

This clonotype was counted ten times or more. The DNA of the CDR3 is TGTGCCAGCAGTCCAATAAATGGGGGTGGCTACACCTTC. This gives the protein CASSPINGGGYTF. The chain employs TRBV28 and TRBJ1-2; D possibly corresponds to TRBD1 (5 bases). V was clipped by 5 bases and J by 7 bases, with 14 bases between them. The length of the CDR3 is 13 residues. Per the germline V gene, CDR1 is MDHEN and CDR2 is SYDVKM.

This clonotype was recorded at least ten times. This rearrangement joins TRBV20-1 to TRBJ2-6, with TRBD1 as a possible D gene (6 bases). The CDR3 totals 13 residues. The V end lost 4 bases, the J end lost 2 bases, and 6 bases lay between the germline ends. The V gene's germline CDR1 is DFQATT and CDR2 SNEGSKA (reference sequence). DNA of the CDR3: TGCAGTGCTAACAGGGCTGGGGCCAACGTCCTGACTTTC. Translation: CSANRAGANVLTF.

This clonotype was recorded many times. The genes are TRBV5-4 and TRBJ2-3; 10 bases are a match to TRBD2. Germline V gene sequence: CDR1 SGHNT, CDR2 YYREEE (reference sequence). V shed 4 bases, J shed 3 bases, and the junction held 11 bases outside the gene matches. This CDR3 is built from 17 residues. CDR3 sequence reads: CASSPNTGTSETDTQYF. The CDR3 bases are TGTGCCAGCAGCCCTAATACCGGGACTAGCGAGACAGATACGCAGTATTTT.

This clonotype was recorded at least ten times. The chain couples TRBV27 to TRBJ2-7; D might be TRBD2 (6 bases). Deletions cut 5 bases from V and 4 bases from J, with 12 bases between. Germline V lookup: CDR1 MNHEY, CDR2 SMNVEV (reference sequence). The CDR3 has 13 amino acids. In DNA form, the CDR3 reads TGTGCCAGCAGTGGAGGGGTTGGGTACGAGCAGTACTTC. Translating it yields CASSGGVGYEQYF.

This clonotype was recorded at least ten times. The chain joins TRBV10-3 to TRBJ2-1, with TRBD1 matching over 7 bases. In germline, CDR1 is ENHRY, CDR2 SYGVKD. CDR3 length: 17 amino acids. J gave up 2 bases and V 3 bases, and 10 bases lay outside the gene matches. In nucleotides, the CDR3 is TGTGCCATCAGTGACTTTAGGACAGGACTTCCCTACAATGAGCAGTTCTTC. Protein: CAISDFRTGLPYNEQFF.

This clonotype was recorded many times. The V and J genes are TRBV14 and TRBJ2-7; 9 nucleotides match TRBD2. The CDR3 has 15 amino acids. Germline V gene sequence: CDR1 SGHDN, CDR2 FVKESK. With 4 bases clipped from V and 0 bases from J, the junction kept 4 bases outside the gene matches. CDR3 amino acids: CASSPLAGDSYEQYF. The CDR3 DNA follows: TGTGCCAGCAGCCCACTAGCGGGTGACTCCTACGAGCAGTACTTC.

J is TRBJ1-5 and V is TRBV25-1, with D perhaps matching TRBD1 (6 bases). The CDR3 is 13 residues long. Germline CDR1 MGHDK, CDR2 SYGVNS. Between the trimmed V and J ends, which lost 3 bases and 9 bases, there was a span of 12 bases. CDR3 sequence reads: CASSDRGGSPQHF. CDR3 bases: TGTGCCAGCAGTGATAGAGGGGGATCGCCCCAGCATTTT. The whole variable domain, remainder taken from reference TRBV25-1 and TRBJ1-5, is EADIYQTPRYLVIGTGKKITLECSQTMGHDKMYWYQQDPGMELHLIHYSYGVNSTEKGDLSSESTVSRIRTEHFPLTLESARPSHTSQYLCASSDRGGSPQHFGDGTRLSIL.

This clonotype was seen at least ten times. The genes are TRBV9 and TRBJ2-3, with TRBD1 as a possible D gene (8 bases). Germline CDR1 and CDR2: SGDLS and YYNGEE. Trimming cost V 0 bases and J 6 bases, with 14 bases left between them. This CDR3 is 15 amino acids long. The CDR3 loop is CASSVGQGRVDTQYF. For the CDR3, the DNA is TGTGCCAGCAGCGTAGGACAGGGGAGGGTGGATACGCAGTATTTT.

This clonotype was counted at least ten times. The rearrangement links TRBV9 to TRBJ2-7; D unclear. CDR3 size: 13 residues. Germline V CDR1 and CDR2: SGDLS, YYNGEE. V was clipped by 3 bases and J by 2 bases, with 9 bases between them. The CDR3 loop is CASSGEFPYEQYF. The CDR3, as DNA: TGTGCCAGCAGCGGTGAGTTTCCCTACGAGCAGTACTTC.

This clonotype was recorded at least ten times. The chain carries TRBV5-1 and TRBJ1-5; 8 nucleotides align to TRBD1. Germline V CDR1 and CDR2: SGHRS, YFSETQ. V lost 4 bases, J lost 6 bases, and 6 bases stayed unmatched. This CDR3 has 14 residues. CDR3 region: CASSQQGVGQPQHF. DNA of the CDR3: TGCGCCAGCAGCCAACAGGGGGTTGGTCAGCCCCAGCATTTT.